This T cell receptor beta chain was sequenced during a study of T-cell memory formation after mild COVID-19. In germline, CDR1 is SEHNR, CDR2 FQNEAQ (reference sequence). The CDR3 extends over 16 amino acids. Between the trimmed V and J ends, which lost 4 bases and 2 bases, there was a span of 17 bases. 5'RACE primed at constant segments yielded TCR alpha and TCR beta cDNA libraries bearing sample barcodes and UMIs. One entry per CDR3 protein, called by TCRdb with MiXCR from the 5' RACE reads. The table records hundreds of thousands of distinct CDR3 sequences, around 20% of them present only once. There are a few counts of this clonotype.

The TCR originated in an adult woman who had mild COVID-19 (a few samples of this study predate the infection). Cell type and time point are not known. The rearrangement uses TRBV7-9 and TRBJ1-1; TRBD1 might be the D (6 bases). Sequencing used PBMCs or a T cell subset sorted from them (not recorded which). The CDR3 nucleotides are TGTGCCAGCAGCTCCTCTTTTGGGGGCGTAAACACTGAAGCTTTCTTT. Its protein is CASSSSFGGVNTEAFF.